This T cell receptor beta chain was observed in a study of regulatory dendritic cells for organ transplantation. Points from the study as a whole: Resting memory CD8+ T cells held the most alloreactive clonotypes.

As to this clone: Antigen: not known.

The protocol was immunoSEQ multiplex PCR, while the TCRdb copy is restricted to in-frame clones and leaves out a portion. The sample shows a few thousand clones, less than 80% of them seen only once. CFSE-labeled sorted T cells met regulatory or mature dendritic cells for around 5 days. FACS sorted CD4+ or CD8+ T cells into CD45RA+ naive and CD45RO+ memory. Germline V gene lookup returns CDR1 MNHEY and CDR2 SMNVEV (reference sequence). Unmatched junction bases numbered 15, after V lost 4 bases and J lost 3 bases. The length of the CDR3 is 17 residues. The chain uses TRBV27 and TRBJ2-7; TRBD1 matches at 7 bases. The material sequenced was memory CD8+ T cells from blood cultured with dendritic cells. Indicated subset: CD45RO+ memory T cells. This sequence was found in a human donor in good health. CDR3 region: CASSSVTTKTGFYEQYF. In DNA, the CDR3 is TGTGCCAGCAGTTCCGTAACAACAAAGACAGGGTTCTACGAGCAGTACTTC.